The rows below give T cell receptor beta chains drawn from one sample of a study of spatial heterogeneity in lung cancer. MiXCR, applied by TCRdb to the 5' RACE reads, yields one record per CDR3 protein. The sample includes roughly 71,000 distinct CDR3 sequences, 7.5% to 10% seen only once; the top ten take about 2%. The starting material was PBMCs, obtained at follow-up. The receptors shown here come from a female donor with early-stage non-small cell lung cancer. Each CDR3 is given with its conserved first and last residue. The order of the fields is clone size, D gene, J gene, V gene, CDR3 DNA, CDR3 protein. The D gene is left open where the match is weak. Clone size, where shown, is once, few, many, or a class for clones that have expanded.

many	-	TRBJ2-2	TRBV7-8	TGTGCCAGCAGCTTAAGGACAGAAAACACCGGGGAGCTGTTTTTT	CASSLRTENTGELFF
many	TRBD2	TRBJ2-5	TRBV4-2	TGTGCCAGCAGTCGGGGGGATACCGAAGAGACCCAGTACTTC	CASSRGDTEETQYF
-	TRBD2	TRBJ2-2	TRBV7-9	TGTGCCAGCAGCCCGCGAGTAGCGGGAGATATCGGGGAGCTGTTTTTT	CASSPRVAGDIGELFF
many	-	TRBJ2-3	TRBV7-3	TGTGCCAGCAGCCGCCGTCTAACTAGCACAGATACGCAGTATTTT	CASSRRLTSTDTQYF
many	-	TRBJ1-1	TRBV19	TGTGCCAGTAGTATAGGACTCCCGAACACTGAAGCTTTCTTT	CASSIGLPNTEAFF
many	-	TRBJ1-5	TRBV12-3/TRBV12-4	TGTGCCAGCAGCCCGGGACCGATTAGAAATCAGCCCCAGCATTTT	CASSPGPIRNQPQHF
many	TRBD2	TRBJ2-2	TRBV29-1	TGCAGCGTTCCGGGACTAGCGGGAGAAGACACCGGGGAGCTGTTTTTT	CSVPGLAGEDTGELFF
many	TRBD2	TRBJ2-2	TRBV9	TGTGCCAGCAGCGTGCTAGCGGATATCACCGGGGAGCTGTTTTTT	CASSVLADITGELFF
few	TRBD1	TRBJ1-1	TRBV6-1	TGTGCCAGCAACTTACGACAGGGGGCCTCTGAAGCTTTCTTT	CASNLRQGASEAFF
many	-	TRBJ2-2	TRBV7-2	TGTGCCAGCAGCTTAGAAGGGGGCACCGGGGAGCTGTTTTTT	CASSLEGGTGELFF
many	TRBD1	TRBJ2-7	TRBV5-4	TGTGCCAGCAGCCCGCGGACAGGGGGGATGTACTACGAGCAGTACTTC	CASSPRTGGMYYEQYF
few	-	TRBJ2-1	TRBV7-3	TGTGCCAGCAGCTTAGGGAGCCAGAGTAATGAGCAGTTCTTC	CASSLGSQSNEQFF
many	-	TRBJ1-5	TRBV20-1	TGCAGTGCTAGAGTCCTCGATAATCAGCCCCAGCATTTT	CSARVLDNQPQHF
-	-	TRBJ1-2	TRBV28	TGTGCCAGCACCACCACCCCGGGGGGCTACACCTTC	CASTTTPGGYTF
-	TRBD2	TRBJ2-5	TRBV12-3/TRBV12-4	TGTGCCAGCAGCGGCGGGACTAGCGGAACGGGGACCCAGTACTTC	CASSGGTSGTGTQYF
many	-	TRBJ2-2	TRBV19	TGTGCCAGTAGTCATAGCGGAGGGGCCGGGGAGCTGTTTTTT	CASSHSGGAGELFF
many	TRBD1	TRBJ2-7	TRBV7-9	TGTGCCAGCAGCTTAGGGGGGACAGACCTCTCCTACGAGCAGTACTTC	CASSLGGTDLSYEQYF